These 24 T cell receptor beta chains came from one sample sequenced in a study of monozygotic twins with inflammatory bowel disease (dated by TCRdb to between 2019 and 2020). Library prep was done by 5' RACE. Sequencing used an Illumina HiSeq 2500. After the reads were reprocessed by TCRdb, one entry was made per CDR3 protein sequence, with no DNA. The sample table includes approximately 400,000 distinct CDR3 sequences. 2% to 2.5% of the sample comes from the top ten. Specimen: blood. The receptors stem from a human donor with ulcerative colitis or Crohn's disease, or a healthy co-twin of an affected twin (not recorded which).

The chain has TRBV12-3 or TRBV12-4 and TRBJ2-1. The CDR3 loop spans 13 amino acids. The CDR3 here is CASRFLNDNEQFF.

The chain has TRBV13 and TRBJ1-5. This CDR3 has 15 amino acids. Germline CDR1 and CDR2: PRHDT and FYEKMQ (reference sequence). CDR3 protein: CASSLGVESNQPQHF. Full variable domain (rest looked up from reference TRBV13 and TRBJ1-5): AAGVIQSPRHLIKEKRETATLKCYPIPRHDTVYWYQQGPGQDPQFLISFYEKMQSDKGSIPDRFSAQQFSDYHSELNMSSLELGDSALYFCASSLGVESNQPQHFGDGTRLSIL.

The CDR3 is CASSPSTSGGFSYNEQSF. V usage is TRBV5-1 and J usage is TRBJ2-1; TCRdb's D call of TRBD2 is untestable without DNA. CDR1 is SGHRS and CDR2 is YFSETQ in the germline V gene. This CDR3 has 18 amino acids.

The chain carries TRBV9 and TRBJ2-7. The CDR3 is 14 residues long. Germline lookup yields CDR1 SGDLS and CDR2 YYNGEE. The CDR3 sequence: CASSVAMASAEQYF.

This chain links TRBV7-2 with TRBJ2-6. Germline V gene data show CDR1 as SGHTA and CDR2 as FQGNSA. This CDR3 has 16 amino acids. The CDR3 sequence: CASSISGGSGANVLTF.

This chain uses TRBV30 with TRBJ2-1. Germline CDR1 and CDR2: GTSNPN and SVGIG (reference sequence). The CDR3 contains 14 residues. The CDR3 spells CAWRPRSSYNEQFF. Drawing the rest from reference TRBV30 and TRBJ2-1, the complete variable domain is SQTIHQWPATLVQPVGSPLSLECTVEGTSNPNLYWYRQAAGRGLQLLFYSVGIGQISSEVPQNLSASRPQDRQFILSSKKLLLSDSGFYLCAWRPRSSYNEQFFGPGTRLTVL.

The chain uses TRBV20-1 and TRBJ1-3. Germline assignment: CDR1 DFQATT and CDR2 SNEGSKA (reference sequence). The CDR3 has 13 amino acids. The CDR3 here is CSAREFSGNTIYF.

V and J are TRBV3-1 and TRBJ2-7; TCRdb's assignment of TRBD1 cannot be checked, as there is no DNA. The germline CDR1 and CDR2 sequences are LGHDT and YNNKEL (reference sequence). This CDR3 has 15 amino acids. CDR3 amino acids: CASSRGTGGYYEQYF.

The chain carries TRBV19 and TRBJ2-2; TCRdb proposes TRBD1, but this gene call is untestable without DNA. The V gene's germline CDR1 is LNHDA and CDR2 SQIVND (reference sequence). The CDR3 sequence is 17 residues long. The CDR3 loop is CASTLLPTGADTGELFF.

The chain recombines TRBV12-5 with TRBJ2-5. Germline V gene data show CDR1 as LGHNT and CDR2 as FRNRAP. The CDR3 is made up of 11 amino acids. The CDR3 spells CASGLKETQYF. Full variable domain (outside the CDR3, taken from reference TRBV12-5 and TRBJ2-5): DARVTQTPRHKVTEMGQEVTMRCQPILGHNTVFWYRQTMMQGLELLAYFRNRAPLDDSGMPKDRFSAEMPDATLATLKIQPSEPRDSAVYFCASGLKETQYFGPGTRLLVL.

The V call is TRBV5-5, the J call TRBJ2-2; TCRdb calls TRBD1, which cannot be checked without DNA. Per the germline V gene, CDR1 is SGHKS and CDR2 is YYEKEE (reference sequence). The CDR3 runs 13 residues. The CDR3 is CASSRQVGGELFF.

The chain is built from TRBV7-2 and TRBJ2-3; the TCRdb D gene call, TRBD2, has no DNA to confirm it. CDR1 is SGHTA, CDR2 FQGNSA, per germline. The CDR3 consists of 16 residues. This CDR3 is CASSFTGTGPTNTQYF. The full variable domain, its missing parts supplied by reference TRBV7-2 and TRBJ2-3, is GAGVSQSPSNKVTEKGKDVELRCDPISGHTALYWYRQSLGQGLEFLIYFQGNSAPDKSGLPSDRFSAERTGGSVSTLTIQRTQQEDSAVYLCASSFTGTGPTNTQYFGPGTRLTVL.

The gene calls are TRBV5-1 and TRBJ2-3; TCRdb's assignment of TRBD2 cannot be checked, as there is no DNA. CDR1 is SGHRS and CDR2 is YFSETQ in the germline V gene. The CDR3 loop spans 17 amino acids. The CDR3: CASSAPSGGGSTDTQYF. The full variable domain, completed using reference TRBV5-1 and TRBJ2-3, is KAGVTQTPRYLIKTRGQQVTLSCSPISGHRSVSWYQQTPGQGLQFLFEYFSETQRNKGNFPGRFSGRQFSNSRSEMNVSTLELGDSALYLCASSAPSGGGSTDTQYFGPGTRLTVL.

V and J are TRBV6-2 or TRBV6-3 and TRBJ2-3; TCRdb's D gene call, TRBD2, goes unchecked for lack of DNA. CDR1 and CDR2 from the germline V gene are MNHEY and SVGEGT. The CDR3 has 15 amino acids. CDR3 residues: CASTEAGGPGDTQYF.

This chain uses TRBV5-1 with TRBJ1-4; TCRdb's assignment of TRBD1 cannot be checked, as there is no DNA. In germline, CDR1 is SGHRS, CDR2 YFSETQ. The CDR3 covers 14 residues. CDR3 sequence reads: CASSPDRVNEKLFF.

V usage is TRBV15 and J usage is TRBJ1-1. The germline V gene encodes CDR1 LNHNV and CDR2 YYDKDF (reference sequence). This CDR3 contains 14 residues. CDR3 residues: CATSRGSLNTEAFF.

CDR3 in amino acids: CASPDETGNTIYF. The rearrangement links TRBV28 to TRBJ1-3. CDR1 MDHEN and CDR2 SYDVKM come from the germline V gene. The CDR3 has 13 amino acids.

The chain uses TRBV7-2 and TRBJ1-2; TCRdb lists TRBD1, though no DNA is available to test this call. There are 15 residues in the CDR3. Germline V CDR1 and CDR2: SGHTA, FQGNSA. This chain's CDR3 is CASSFGDTNLYGYTF.

The CDR3 here is CASRGNNSPLHF. This chain connects TRBV6-6 to TRBJ1-6. CDR1 and CDR2 (germline): MNHNY, SVGAGI (reference sequence). This CDR3 has 12 amino acids.

This chain uses TRBV15 with TRBJ2-7; TCRdb lists TRBD1, though no DNA is available to test this call. Germline CDR1 and CDR2: LNHNV and YYDKDF (reference sequence). CDR3 length: 14 amino acids. The CDR3 reads CATSRVNRAYEQYF.

The V call is TRBV20-1, the J call TRBJ2-2; the TCRdb call, TRBD1, lacks DNA for checking. CDR3 length equals 13 residues. Germline V gene sequence: CDR1 DFQATT, CDR2 SNEGSKA (reference sequence). This chain's CDR3 is CGITGPNTGELFF.

V gene TRBV12-3 or TRBV12-4 combines with J gene TRBJ1-1; absent DNA, TCRdb's TRBD1 call cannot be checked. The CDR3 totals 15 residues. The CDR3 here is CASSPDRPGNTEAFF.

The J gene is TRBJ2-1, the V gene TRBV2. This CDR3 is 12 amino acids long. Germline CDR1 is SNHLY and CDR2 is FYNNEI. The CDR3 loop reads CASSDGYNEQFF.

The chain is built from TRBV20-1 and TRBJ1-1; checking the TCRdb D call of TRBD1 is not possible without DNA. CDR3 length equals 14 residues. Per the germline V gene, CDR1 is DFQATT and CDR2 is SNEGSKA (reference sequence). The CDR3 spells CSAPTPGLNTEAFF.